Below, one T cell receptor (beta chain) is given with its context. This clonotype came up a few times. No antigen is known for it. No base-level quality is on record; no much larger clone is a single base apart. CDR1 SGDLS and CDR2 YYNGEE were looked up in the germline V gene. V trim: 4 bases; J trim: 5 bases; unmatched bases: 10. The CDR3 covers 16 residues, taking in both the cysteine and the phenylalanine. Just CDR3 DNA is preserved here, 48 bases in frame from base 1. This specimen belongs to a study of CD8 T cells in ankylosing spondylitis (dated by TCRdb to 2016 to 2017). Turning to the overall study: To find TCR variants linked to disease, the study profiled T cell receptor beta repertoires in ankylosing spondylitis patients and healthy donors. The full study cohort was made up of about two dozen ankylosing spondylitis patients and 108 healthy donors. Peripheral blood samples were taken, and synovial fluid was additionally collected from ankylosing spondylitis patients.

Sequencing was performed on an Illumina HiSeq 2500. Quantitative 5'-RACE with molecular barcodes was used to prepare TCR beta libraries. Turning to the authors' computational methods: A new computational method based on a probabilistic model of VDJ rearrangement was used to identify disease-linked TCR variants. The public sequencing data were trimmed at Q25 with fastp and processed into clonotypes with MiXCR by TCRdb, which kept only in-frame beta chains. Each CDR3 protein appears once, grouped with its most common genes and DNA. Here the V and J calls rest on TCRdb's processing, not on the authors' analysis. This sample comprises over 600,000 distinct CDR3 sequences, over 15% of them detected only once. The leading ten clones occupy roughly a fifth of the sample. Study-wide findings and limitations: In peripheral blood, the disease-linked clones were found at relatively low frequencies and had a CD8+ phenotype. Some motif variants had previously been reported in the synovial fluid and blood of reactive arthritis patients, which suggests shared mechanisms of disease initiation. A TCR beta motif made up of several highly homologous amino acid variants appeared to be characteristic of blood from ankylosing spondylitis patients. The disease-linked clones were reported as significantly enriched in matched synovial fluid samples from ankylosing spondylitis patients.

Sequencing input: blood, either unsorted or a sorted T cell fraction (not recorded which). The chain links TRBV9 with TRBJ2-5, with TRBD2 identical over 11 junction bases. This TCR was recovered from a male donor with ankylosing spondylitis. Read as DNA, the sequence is TGTGCCAGCAGCACTTGGACTAGCGGGCTAGGGGAGACCCAGTACTTC. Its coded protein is CASSTWTSGLGETQYF.